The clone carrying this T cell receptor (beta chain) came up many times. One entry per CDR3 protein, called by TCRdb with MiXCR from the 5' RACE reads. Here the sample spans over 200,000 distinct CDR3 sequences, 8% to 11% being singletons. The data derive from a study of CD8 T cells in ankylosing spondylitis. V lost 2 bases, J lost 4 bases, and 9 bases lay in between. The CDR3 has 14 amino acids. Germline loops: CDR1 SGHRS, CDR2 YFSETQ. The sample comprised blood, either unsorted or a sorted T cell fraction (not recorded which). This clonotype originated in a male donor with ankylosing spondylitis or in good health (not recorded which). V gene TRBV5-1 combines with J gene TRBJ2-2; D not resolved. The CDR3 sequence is CASSFLDLTGELFF. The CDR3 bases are TGCGCCAGCAGCTTTTTGGACCTCACCGGGGAGCTGTTTTTT. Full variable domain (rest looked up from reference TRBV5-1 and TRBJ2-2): KAGVTQTPRYLIKTRGQQVTLSCSPISGHRSVSWYQQTPGQGLQFLFEYFSETQRNKGNFPGRFSGRQFSNSRSEMNVSTLELGDSALYLCASSFLDLTGELFFGEGSRLTVL.